This TCR beta chain was sequenced in a study of blood T cells in healthy people across ages (dated by TCRdb to the mid-2010s). Some background on the complete study: In model experiments, template switching captured about one uniquely barcoded TCR beta cDNA molecule for every two T cells. Age-related changes in TCR beta repertoire diversity were measured in the study by deep sequencing normalized with unique cDNA molecular identifiers. Donors were grouped into four age groups: young (average roughly 17 years), middle-aged (under 40), aged (approximately 67) and long-lived (just over 80). To avoid experimental bias, donors of different ages were distributed randomly across sequencing lanes. Using the same blood draw, the study looked at two additional independent replicas of 1 million unique cDNA reads for two donors, one aged 18 to 30 and the other aged 80 or older.

Donors were 40 or so systemically healthy Caucasian individuals from Russia aged roughly 6 to 90 years. Each donor gave around 9.9 milliliters of peripheral blood, collected into EDTA-treated Vacutainer tubes. Ficoll-Paque density-gradient centrifugation was used to isolate PBMCs, with at least 6.5 million per sample. Total RNA was extracted from PBMCs with Trizol reagent, with at least 6 micrograms obtained per sample. For every donor, flow cytometry on a PBMC aliquot measured the percentage of naive CD45RAhigh/CD27high T cells. The library was made by 5' RACE. TCRdb names Illumina HiSeq 2500 as the instrument used. A second PCR of roughly 6 to 12 cycles was run with a J-beta primer mix and a sample-barcoded 5' primer. A unique molecular identifier was introduced onto each TCR beta cDNA molecule by a template-switch 5' adaptor carrying 12 random nucleotides. Each sample yielded at least 2.5 million CDR3-containing paired-end reads. All of the RNA was converted into first-strand cDNA using the Mint cDNA synthesis kit, with a TRBC-specific oligonucleotide serving as the primer. Following uracil-DNA glycosylase treatment, a first 18-cycle PCR with universal primers M1SS and BC2_uni_R was performed on all cDNA. Regarding the original processing steps: For normalization, 1 million high-quality reads, each with a distinct molecular identifier, were randomly selected from each sample. Reads with shared molecular identifiers were discarded instead of being binned into consensus sequences. CDR3 identification, clonotype clustering and error correction used MiTCR with a Q25 quality threshold and the strictest error-elimination algorithm. A nonparametric unseen species model with Euler transformation was used to estimate a lower bound on total TCR beta diversity. Starting from the raw public reads, TCRdb applied fastp trimming at Q25, assembled clones with MiXCR and retained in-frame beta chains. Identical CDR3 proteins give one entry, which carries the most common genes and DNA. These V and J calls are TCRdb output, not the study's own analysis. The sample records about 780,000 distinct CDR3 sequences, about half of which are singletons. The top ten constitute less than 20% of the sample.

CDR1 and CDR2, looked up from the germline V gene, are SNHLY and FYNNEI. V was cut back by 7 bases and J by 1 base, leaving a gap of 4 bases between them. Including cysteine and phenylalanine, the CDR3 has 11 amino acids. CDR3 DNA is the only sequence kept; it has 33 bases, read in frame from the first base. This clonotype was observed a few times. The specificity of this receptor is unknown. Base quality data are lacking; no much larger clone is found one base away. Paper-wide results and their limitations: Estimates of total diversity based on one million sequenced T cells were regarded as lower bounds and as underestimates. Bulk unsorted PBMC profiling prevented conclusive comparison of naive and antigen-experienced compartments. As age increased, observed TCR beta diversity per million T cells dropped in a roughly linear way, and a significant reduction was already evident by age around 41. The long-lived group showed more naive CD4+ T cells, fewer expanded clones and increased TCR diversity than the aged group, suggesting age selection. Observed TCR beta diversity correlated strongly with the percentage of naive T cells measured by flow cytometry. Because the CMV infection status of the donors was unknown, age-related changes in expanded clonotypes may potentially have been confounded.

Sequenced: blood. The chain is made from TRBV2 and TRBJ1-1, with the D gene too uncertain to name. This clonotype was sampled from a man older than 75 in good health. The nucleotide sequence reads TGTGCCAGCACGGAGAACACTGAAGCTTTCTTT. Its product reads: CASTENTEAFF.